This entry lists 18 T cell receptor beta chains sequenced from one sample in a study of blood T cell repertoires in COVID-19. Some clones are missing from TCRdb's copy, which holds only in-frame ones; the method was immunoSEQ multiplex PCR. The table shows tens of thousands of clones, with about 90% occurring only once. Sequences were obtained from peripheral blood. These receptors were taken from a man aged 45-60 years with active COVID-19.

V and J are TRBV24-1 and TRBJ2-1; 8 positions match TRBD1. Trimming removed 7 bases from V and 7 bases from J; junction bases left unmatched: 5. The length of the CDR3 is 13 residues. Per the germline V gene, CDR1 is KGHDR and CDR2 is SFDVKD. The CDR3 sequence is CATRTGDGNEQFF. The DNA of the CDR3 is TGTGCCACCAGGACAGGGGATGGAAATGAGCAGTTCTTC.

The chain combines TRBV18 with TRBJ1-6, with 10 bases that match TRBD1. Germline CDR1 reads KGHSH; CDR2 reads LQKENI. This CDR3 spans 15 amino acids. Trimming took 3 bases from V and 5 from J; bases not matched to a gene: 1. Written as DNA, the CDR3 is TGTGCCAGCTCACCGGACAGGGGGAATAATTCACCCCTCCACTTT. Protein: CASSPDRGNNSPLHF.

This chain uses TRBV27 with TRBJ2-2; no clear D gene. Trimming cost V 6 bases and J 1 base, with 6 bases left between them. Germline lookup yields CDR1 MNHEY and CDR2 SMNVEV (reference sequence). There are 13 residues in the CDR3. The CDR3 reads CASSPWNTGELFF. The CDR3, as DNA: TGTGCCAGCAGCCCATGGAACACCGGGGAGCTGTTTTTT.

The J gene is TRBJ1-6, the V gene TRBV6-4; D gene uncertain. The length of the CDR3 is 13 residues. CDR1 MRHNA and CDR2 SNTAGT come from the germline V gene. V gave up 6 bases and J gave up 7 bases, with 10 bases separating them. The CDR3 region has the DNA TGTGCCAGCAGATCGGGGTGGAATTCACCCCTCCACTTT. Its translation: CASRSGWNSPLHF.

CDR3 amino acids: CASSGVPGQGFYEQYF. In DNA, the CDR3 is TGTGCCAGCAGCGGGGTACCGGGACAGGGGTTCTACGAGCAGTACTTC. The rearrangement uses TRBV9 and TRBJ2-7; 10 bases are a match to TRBD1. CDR1 is SGDLS and CDR2 is YYNGEE in the germline V gene. Trimming took 3 bases from V and 3 from J; bases not matched to a gene: 9. CDR3 length equals 16 residues.

This chain connects TRBV2 to TRBJ1-2, with D unclear. In germline, CDR1 is SNHLY, CDR2 FYNNEI. The CDR3 covers 12 residues. Trimming removed 8 bases from V and 4 bases from J, with 11 bases in between. CDR3 sequence: CASRESPYGYTF. CDR3 sequence (DNA): TGTGCCAGCCGGGAGAGTCCCTATGGCTACACCTTC.

This clone was picked up one time. The rearrangement joins TRBV19 to TRBJ2-6; 9 nucleotides align to TRBD1. V gave up 6 bases and J gave up 3 bases; unmatched junction bases: 9. Germline V lookup: CDR1 LNHDA, CDR2 SQIVND (reference sequence). CDR3 size: 17 residues. The CDR3 DNA sequence: TGTGCCAGTAGCTCGGGACAGGGTGTAGTTGGGGCCAACGTCCTGACTTTC. It translates to CASSSGQGVVGANVLTF.

The chain combines TRBV28 with TRBJ2-4; perhaps TRBD1 as D (5 bases). This CDR3 has 18 residues. V was cut by 5 bases and J by 0 bases, with 20 bases left in between. CDR1 MDHEN and CDR2 SYDVKM come from the germline V gene. The CDR3 nucleotides read TGTGCCAGCAGTCCCTCAACGTTTAGGGGTTCAGCCAAAAACATTCAGTACTTC. Amino acids: CASSPSTFRGSAKNIQYF.

This chain connects TRBV6-4 to TRBJ1-2; weak D call: TRBD1 (6 bases). This CDR3 is 12 amino acids long. Germline CDR1 is MRHNA and CDR2 is SNTAGT. Trimming left V 9 bases short and J 8 bases short, with 16 bases between. CDR3 loop: CASLMNRDGYTF. The CDR3 DNA reads TGTGCCAGTCTAATGAACAGGGACGGCTACACCTTC.

In this sample, this clone turned up once. A read error may produce the germline difference seen at one junction end. V is TRBV27 and J is TRBJ2-7, with 9 bases lining up with TRBD2. The germline V gene has CDR1 MNHEY and CDR2 SMNVEV (reference sequence). The CDR3 is 14 amino acids. CDR3 bases: TGTGCCAGCAGTTGGCGGGGGGGCTCCGACGAGCAGTACTTC. Protein: CASSWRGGSDEQYF.

The chain uses TRBV6-2 or TRBV6-3 and TRBJ1-4, with 8 bases that match TRBD1. The V gene end was trimmed by 5 bases and the J gene end by 8 bases; junction bases not matched to a gene: 10. This CDR3 comprises 15 residues. Germline CDR1 MNHEY, CDR2 SVGEGT. Here the CDR3 DNA reads TGTGCCAGCAGTCTGACGACGAGGACAGGGGAAAAACTGTTTTTT. Encoded protein: CASSLTTRTGEKLFF.

The chain joins TRBV19 to TRBJ2-7, with 9 nucleotides matching TRBD1. The CDR3 totals 14 residues. The V and J ends lost 5 bases and 2 bases, in that order; junction bases with no gene match: 4. Germline V gene sequence: CDR1 LNHDA, CDR2 SQIVND (reference sequence). CDR3 protein: CASSYGTGTYEQYF. The CDR3 DNA follows: TGTGCCAGTAGTTACGGGACAGGGACCTACGAGCAGTACTTC.

This chain connects TRBV2 to TRBJ2-7; weak D call: TRBD1 (6 bases). Germline V gives CDR1 SNHLY, CDR2 FYNNEI. This CDR3 contains 12 residues. Trimming left V 11 bases short and J 0 bases short, with 11 bases between. The CDR3, as DNA: TGTGCCGGGGGCAGGAGCTCCTACGAGCAGTACTTC. It translates to CAGGRSSYEQYF. Combining the CDR3 with reference TRBV2 and TRBJ2-7 gives the whole variable domain EPEVTQTPSHQVTQMGQEVILRCVPISNHLYFYWYRQILGQKVEFLVSFYNNEISEKSEIFDDQFSVERPDGSNFTLKIRSTKLEDSAMYFCAGGRSSYEQYFGPGTRLTVT.

The rearrangement joins TRBV7-2 to TRBJ2-1; D possibly corresponds to TRBD2 (5 bases). The V end lost 2 bases, the J end lost 9 bases, and 11 bases lay between the germline ends. This CDR3 contains 13 residues. Germline V CDR1 and CDR2: SGHTA, FQGNSA. The CDR3 protein is CASSLRLAGEQFF. The CDR3 DNA is TGTGCCAGCAGCTTACGCCTAGCCGGTGAGCAGTTCTTC.

J is TRBJ2-5 and V is TRBV15; D is unclear. CDR1 and CDR2 from the germline V gene are LNHNV and YYDKDF (reference sequence). V lost 0 bases, J lost 2 bases, and 10 bases lay in between. This CDR3 has 15 residues. The CDR3 is CATSRDLGGQETQYF. The CDR3 DNA follows: TGTGCCACCAGCAGAGATCTAGGCGGTCAAGAGACCCAGTACTTC.

This clone showed up just once. The chain links TRBV5-1 to TRBJ2-7; D unclear. Germline lookup yields CDR1 SGHRS and CDR2 YFSETQ. The CDR3 is made up of 12 amino acids. Trimming stripped 6 bases from V and 0 bases from J, with 7 bases between. The DNA of the CDR3 is TGCGCCAGCACTGCGGACTCCTACGAGCAGTACTTC. It is translated as CASTADSYEQYF. Filled out from reference TRBV5-1 and TRBJ2-7, the complete variable domain reads KAGVTQTPRYLIKTRGQQVTLSCSPISGHRSVSWYQQTPGQGLQFLFEYFSETQRNKGNFPGRFSGRQFSNSRSEMNVSTLELGDSALYLCASTADSYEQYFGPGTRLTVT.

The chain has TRBV25-1 and TRBJ1-2; D is ambiguous. The germline V gene encodes CDR1 MGHDK and CDR2 SYGVNS. The CDR3 is 14 amino acids. The ends were cut back, 0 bases at V and 3 bases at J, with 8 bases in the middle. CDR3 loop: CASSEYGVDYGYTF. CDR3 in DNA: TGTGCCAGCAGTGAATACGGGGTGGACTATGGCTACACCTTC.

The chain couples TRBV28 to TRBJ1-1, with D possibly matching TRBD1 (5 bases). The CDR3 runs to 16 residues. Deletions cut 3 bases from V and 5 bases from J, with 19 bases between. In germline, CDR1 is MDHEN, CDR2 SYDVKM. The CDR3 protein is CASSFVAGWGITEAFF. Written as DNA, the CDR3 is TGTGCCAGCAGTTTCGTGGCAGGGTGGGGAATAACTGAAGCTTTCTTT.